The table lists the clone carrying this T cell receptor beta chain with many counts. V trimming: 8 bases; J trimming: 4 bases; junction bases outside the gene matches: 10. The CDR3 sequence is 15 residues long. Germline CDR1 and CDR2: SGHTA and FQGNSA. This sample stems from a study of T cells in Graves' hyperthyroidism and ophthalmopathy. Across the study: The authors collected peripheral blood at initial diagnosis, before any treatment.

Amplification yielded TCR beta CDR3 regions, with RNA transcripts as the source. The study used the HTBI primer set for a first-round RT-PCR of the TCR CDR3. Via MiXCR, TCRdb re-called the multiplex PCR reads, giving one row per CDR3 protein. The table has over 700,000 distinct CDR3 sequences, roughly 37% seen once. Graves' hyperthyroidism showing no ophthalmopathy progression within 18 months was considered stable. Patients aged 18 to 65 with hyperthyroidism were newly diagnosed, with duration under 2 months. Lactation, pregnancy, other autoimmune disease or uncontrolled infection excluded patients.

Sequencing was carried out using blood. The origin of this receptor is a man younger than 30 with Graves' hyperthyroidism. This chain links TRBV7-2 with TRBJ2-2, with 7 bases matching TRBD1. The CDR3 DNA follows: TGTGCCAGCGGTGAACAGGGGACACTCACCGGGGAGCTGTTTTTT. Its protein product is CASGEQGTLTGELFF.